The present T cell receptor beta chain was sequenced within a study of T cell responses to AZD1222 COVID-19 vaccine. CDR3 length equals 11 residues. With 4 bases removed from V and 15 bases from J, the gap between germline ends came to 13 bases. Per the germline V gene, CDR1 is MDHEN and CDR2 is SYDVKM. The method was immunoSEQ multiplex PCR; TCRdb's version includes in-frame clones alone and lacks a portion of them. The table has some 200,000 clones, approximately 94% seen once; the top ten hold approximately 4%. The sequences come from peripheral blood, collected 28 days after the second dose of the MenACWY control vaccine. This chain uses TRBV28 with TRBJ2-1; unclear D gene. This sequence originates from an adult who received the MenACWY meningococcal vaccine as a control. CDR3 bases: TGTGCCAGCAGTTCGAACTTGTATCTGTTCTTC. It translates to CASSSNLYLFF. The variable domain in full, with the rest retrieved from reference TRBV28 and TRBJ2-1, is DVKVTQSSRYLVKRTGEKVFLECVQDMDHENMFWYRQDPGLGLRLIYFSYDVKMKEKGDIPEGYSVSREKKERFSLILESASTNQTSMYLCASSSNLYLFFGPGTRLTVL.